A selection of T cell receptor beta chains follows, all from one sample in a study of memory CD4+ T cells and cytomegalovirus serostatus. Sequencing used immunoSEQ multiplex PCR; TCRdb keeps in-frame clones, though not all of them. The repertoire has 50,000 to 70,000 clones, 70% to 80% of them found once; the top ten carry 0.82%. Sequencing input: memory CD4+ T cells from blood. These receptors were taken from an adult in good health and CMV-seronegative. The conserved cysteine and the conserved F or W are not part of the CDR3 here.

CDR3 length: 12; V gene: TRBV5-8; CDR3 protein: ATTRGGTNTEAF
CDR3 length: 11; V gene: TRBV15; CDR3 protein: ATSPRDSYGYT
CDR3 length: 13; V gene: TRBV28; CDR3 protein: ASSVEYGGYNEQF
CDR3 length: 10; V gene: TRBV2; CDR3 protein: ASRESLDTQY
CDR3 length: 17; V gene: TRBV5-1; CDR3 protein: ASSLEGGTSGRAMDTQY
CDR3 length: 13; V gene: TRBV5-1; CDR3 protein: ASSLGSGAQETQY
CDR3 length: 12; V gene: TRBV6-5; CDR3 protein: ASSYGRGRDEQY
CDR3 length: 9; V gene: TRBV6-1; CDR3 protein: ASSDLLPQH
CDR3 length: 11; V gene: TRBV13; CDR3 protein: ASSLARDYGYT
CDR3 length: 11; V gene: TRBV5-5; CDR3 protein: ASSLDSGNTIY
CDR3 length: 12; V gene: TRBV28; CDR3 protein: ASSYNDRVYGYT
CDR3 length: 11; V gene: TRBV6-6; CDR3 protein: ASSFGMNTEAF
CDR3 length: 12; V gene: TRBV19; CDR3 protein: ASILGGANTEAF
CDR3 length: 13; V gene: TRBV4-1; CDR3 protein: ASSLIRTGGPELF
CDR3 length: 12; V gene: TRBV2; CDR3 protein: ASSDRGVRQPQH
CDR3 length: 13; V gene: TRBV11-2; CDR3 protein: ASSFGRASGNTIY
CDR3 length: 11; V gene: TRBV2; CDR3 protein: ASSGLAEYEQY
CDR3 length: 10; V gene: TRBV6-6; CDR3 protein: ASSHNTGELF
CDR3 length: 13; V gene: TRBV2; CDR3 protein: ASTPLTSGIYEQY
CDR3 length: 10; V gene: TRBV28; CDR3 protein: ASMDRSQPQH
CDR3 length: 10; V gene: TRBV7-9; CDR3 protein: ASGRVRETQY
CDR3 length: 12; V gene: TRBV11-1; CDR3 protein: ASSSRGQNYGYT
CDR3 length: 12; V gene: TRBV2; CDR3 protein: ASSGGLGNTEAF
CDR3 length: 12; V gene: TRBV2; CDR3 protein: ASSAGLGENIQY
CDR3 length: 14; V gene: TRBV5-1; CDR3 protein: ASSPQGAQHTGELF
CDR3 length: 10; V gene: TRBV28; CDR3 protein: ATGRSSYEQY
CDR3 length: 12; V gene: TRBV5-1; CDR3 protein: ASSPGQGADTQY
CDR3 length: 11; V gene: TRBV2; CDR3 protein: ASSLAMNTEAF
CDR3 length: 12; V gene: TRBV2; CDR3 protein: ASSEGVNTGELF
CDR3 length: 15; V gene: TRBV28; CDR3 protein: ASSWLSLGGTGNTIY
CDR3 length: 13; V gene: TRBV23-1; CDR3 protein: ASSLPDRGNSPLH
CDR3 length: 14; V gene: TRBV9; CDR3 protein: ASSPQTASSYNEQF
CDR3 length: 12; V gene: TRBV28; CDR3 protein: AGLPTGGAGGYT
CDR3 length: 10; V gene: TRBV29-1; CDR3 protein: SVDRHSYGYT
CDR3 length: 12; V gene: TRBV19; CDR3 protein: ASSMGARGQPQH
CDR3 length: 11; V gene: TRBV6-5; CDR3 protein: ASSYRDRDGYT
CDR3 length: 12; V gene: TRBV4-2; CDR3 protein: ASSQAGGEQTQY
CDR3 length: 12; V gene: TRBV5-1; CDR3 protein: ASSLQDMGPEQY
CDR3 length: 12; V gene: TRBV28; CDR3 protein: ASSPGQGVSPLH
CDR3 length: 13; V gene: TRBV19; CDR3 protein: ASSRDRVAGNTIY
CDR3 length: 12; V gene: TRBV6-5; CDR3 protein: ASSYYTGHTEAF
CDR3 length: 15; V gene: TRBV15; CDR3 protein: ATSRERGSGSYNEQF
CDR3 length: 11; V gene: TRBV19; CDR3 protein: ASARWVQETQY
CDR3 length: 12; V gene: TRBV5-1; CDR3 protein: ASSLDRGEETQY
CDR3 length: 14; V gene: TRBV6-5; CDR3 protein: ASSYFGQSGKSEQF
CDR3 length: 13; V gene: TRBV6-1; CDR3 protein: ASTPGFERVNEQF
CDR3 length: 10; V gene: TRBV7-2; CDR3 protein: ASTFPPPEAF